The T cell receptor (beta chain) under discussion was sequenced for a study of CD8 T cells in Susac syndrome. In blood CD8+ and CD4+ T cells, TCR beta underwent sequencing. Controls were healthy donors chosen to match patients in age and sex. Negative magnetic isolation gave CD8+ and CD4+ cells; FACS enriched CD8+ TEMRA. Reverse transcription of about 0.45 to 1 ug RNA was performed with random hexamers. Amplification of TCR beta CDR3 across 54 Vbeta and 13 Jbeta was performed with immunoSEQ multiplex PCR. TCRdb called the immunoSEQ multiplex PCR reads again in MiXCR, with one record for every CDR3 protein. The data hold over 95,000 distinct CDR3 sequences, with just under 95% observed a single time. The source is a human donor in good health. Sequenced material: CD8+ T cells from PBMCs.

CDR3 sequence reads: CSVVGSLLGYTF. The CDR3 coding sequence is TGCAGCGTTGTAGGGTCCCTCCTGGGCTACACCTTC. This sequence joins TRBV29-1 and TRBJ1-2, with D unclear. The germline V gene encodes CDR1 SQVTM and CDR2 ANQGSEA. Between the trimmed V and J ends, which lost 4 bases and 8 bases, there was a span of 14 bases. This CDR3 contains 12 residues.